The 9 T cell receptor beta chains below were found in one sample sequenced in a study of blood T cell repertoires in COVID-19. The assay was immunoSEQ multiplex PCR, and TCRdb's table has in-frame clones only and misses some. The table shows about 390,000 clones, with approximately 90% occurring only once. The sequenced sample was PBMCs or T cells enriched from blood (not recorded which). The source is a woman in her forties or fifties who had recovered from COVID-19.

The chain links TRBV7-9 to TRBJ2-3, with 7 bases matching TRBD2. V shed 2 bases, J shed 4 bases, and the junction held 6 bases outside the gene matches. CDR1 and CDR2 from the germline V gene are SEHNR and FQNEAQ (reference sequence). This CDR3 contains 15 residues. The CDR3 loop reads CASSLRRGGADTQYF. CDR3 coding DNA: TGTGCCAGCAGCTTAAGAAGGGGAGGGGCAGATACGCAGTATTTT.

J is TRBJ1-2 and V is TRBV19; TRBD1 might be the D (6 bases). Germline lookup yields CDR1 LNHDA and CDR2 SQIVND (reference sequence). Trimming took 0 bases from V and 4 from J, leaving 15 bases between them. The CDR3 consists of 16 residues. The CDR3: CASSIEQGGQAYGYTF. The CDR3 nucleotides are TGTGCCAGTAGTATAGAACAGGGTGGCCAGGCCTATGGCTACACCTTC.

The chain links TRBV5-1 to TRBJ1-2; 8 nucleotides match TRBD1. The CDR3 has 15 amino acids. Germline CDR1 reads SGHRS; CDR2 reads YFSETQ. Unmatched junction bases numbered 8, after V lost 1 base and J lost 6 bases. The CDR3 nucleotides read TGCGCCAGCAGCTTGCCCTCCCAGGGGGCCGATGGCTACACCTTC. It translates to CASSLPSQGADGYTF.

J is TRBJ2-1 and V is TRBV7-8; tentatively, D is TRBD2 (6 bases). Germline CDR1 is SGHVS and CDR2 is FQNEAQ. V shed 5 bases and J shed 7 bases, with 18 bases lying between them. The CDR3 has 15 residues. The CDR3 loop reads CASSPTGTPVNEQFF. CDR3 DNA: TGTGCCAGCAGCCCGACCGGGACTCCCGTTAATGAGCAGTTCTTC.

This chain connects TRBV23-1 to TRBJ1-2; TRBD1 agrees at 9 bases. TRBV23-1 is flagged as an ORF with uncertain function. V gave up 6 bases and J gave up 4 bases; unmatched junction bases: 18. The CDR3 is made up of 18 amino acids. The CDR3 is CASSITGTGTWFGYGYTF. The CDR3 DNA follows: TGCGCCAGCAGCATTACCGGGACAGGGACGTGGTTCGGCTATGGCTACACCTTC.

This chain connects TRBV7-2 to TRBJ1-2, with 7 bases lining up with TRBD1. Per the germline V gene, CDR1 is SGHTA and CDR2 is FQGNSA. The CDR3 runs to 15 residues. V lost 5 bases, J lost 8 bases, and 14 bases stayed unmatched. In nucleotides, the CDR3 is TGTGCCAGCAGCCCTGGGGACAGAAACCGGGGAGGCTACACCTTC. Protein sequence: CASSPGDRNRGGYTF.

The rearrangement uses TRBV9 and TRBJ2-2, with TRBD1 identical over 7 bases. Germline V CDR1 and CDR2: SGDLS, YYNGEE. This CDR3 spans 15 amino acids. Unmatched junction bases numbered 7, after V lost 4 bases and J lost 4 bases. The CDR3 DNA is TGTGCCAGCAGCCTTGACAGGGCGGCCACCGGGGAGCTGTTTTTT. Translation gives CASSLDRAATGELFF.

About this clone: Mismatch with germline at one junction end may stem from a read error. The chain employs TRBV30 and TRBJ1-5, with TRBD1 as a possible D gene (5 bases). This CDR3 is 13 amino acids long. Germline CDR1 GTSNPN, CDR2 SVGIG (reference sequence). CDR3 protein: CARSVGGNQPQHF. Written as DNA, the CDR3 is TGTGCCCGGAGTGTGGGGGGAAATCAGCCCCAGCATTTT.

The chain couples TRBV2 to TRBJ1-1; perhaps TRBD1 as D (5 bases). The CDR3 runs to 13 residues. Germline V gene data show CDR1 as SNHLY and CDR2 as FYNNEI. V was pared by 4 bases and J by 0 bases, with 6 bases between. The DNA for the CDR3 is TGTGCCAGCAGTGGACAGTTGAACACTGAAGCTTTCTTT. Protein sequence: CASSGQLNTEAFF.